The 10 T cell receptor beta chains listed next were all sequenced from one sample in a study of T cell responses to AZD1222 COVID-19 vaccine. Assay used: immunoSEQ multiplex PCR; TCRdb lists only in-frame clones, some missing. The sample shows 120,000 to 150,000 clones, 75% to 90% of them seen only once. The sample in question was peripheral blood, obtained on day 0 of AZD1222 vaccination. These receptors came from an adult in good health.

In its sample, this clone was seen once. This chain links TRBV7-6 with TRBJ1-6; no reliable D call. CDR3 length equals 14 residues. Germline CDR1 SGHVS, CDR2 FNYEAQ. Trimming shortened V by 5 bases and J by 0 bases, and 5 bases separated the two germline ends. This CDR3 is CASSRLSYNSPLHF. Written as DNA, the CDR3 is TGTGCCAGCAGCCGCCTCTCCTATAATTCACCCCTCCACTTT.

This clone has just a few counts. The genes are TRBV6-5 and TRBJ2-7; 7 bases agree with TRBD2. The CDR3 covers 11 residues. CDR1 and CDR2 (germline): MNHEY, SVGAGI. CDR3 bases: TGTGCGGGGGGGAGGACCATCGAGCAGTACTTC. Translation gives CAGGRTIEQYF.

V is TRBV28 and J is TRBJ2-7, with 7 positions matching TRBD1. The V gene's germline CDR1 is MDHEN and CDR2 SYDVKM. Trimming cost V 5 bases and J 5 bases; bases outside gene matches: 6. This CDR3 has 13 residues. DNA for the CDR3: TGTGCCAGCAGTACTGACAGGGACCACGAGCAGTACTTC. This codes for CASSTDRDHEQYF.

J is TRBJ1-2 and V is TRBV28, with a weak D call TRBD1 (5 bases). Germline values: CDR1 MDHEN, CDR2 SYDVKM. V lost 3 bases, J lost 10 bases, and 15 bases lay in between. The length of the CDR3 is 13 residues. CDR3 coding DNA: TGTGCCAGCAGTTTGGTCGACAGTAGGAACTACACCTTC. It encodes CASSLVDSRNYTF.

The V and J genes are TRBV18 and TRBJ2-6; D ambiguous. V dropped 0 bases and J dropped 0 bases, with 3 bases sitting between them. This CDR3 has 15 amino acids. Germline CDR1 and CDR2: KGHSH and LQKENI. The CDR3 protein is CASSPPLSGANVLTF. CDR3 DNA sequence: TGTGCCAGCTCACCACCTCTCTCTGGGGCCAACGTCCTGACTTTC.

The genes are TRBV23-1 and TRBJ2-7; unclear D gene. TRBV23-1 is an open reading frame, and its role is uncertain. Trimming removed 0 bases at V and 3 bases at J, with 9 bases between. This CDR3 contains 14 residues. DNA for the CDR3: TGCGCCAGCAGTCAATCGTCGGAATTCTACGAGCAGTACTTC. This sequence encodes CASSQSSEFYEQYF.

The genes are TRBV5-1 and TRBJ2-7; D is perhaps TRBD2 (5 bases). V dropped 2 bases and J dropped 0 bases, with 21 bases sitting between them. CDR1 is SGHRS and CDR2 is YFSETQ in the germline V gene. The CDR3 is made up of 18 amino acids. CDR3 nucleotides: TGCGCCAGCAGCTTAGGTTCAGGACTCAAACCACTCTCCTACGAGCAGTACTTC. It is translated as CASSLGSGLKPLSYEQYF.

The chain couples TRBV5-1 to TRBJ1-1; TRBD1 aligns across 10 bases. V lost 3 bases and J lost 3; bases outside the gene matches: 11. Per germline, CDR1 SGHRS and CDR2 YFSETQ. CDR3 size: 17 residues. As DNA, the CDR3 is TGCGCCAGCAGCTCTAGACAGGGGGCCCTCGGGGACACTGAAGCTTTCTTT. It codes for CASSSRQGALGDTEAFF.

V and J are TRBV7-6 and TRBJ1-5, with 8 bases identical to TRBD1. The CDR3 is 17 residues long. V dropped 3 bases and J dropped 0; count of bases not matched to a gene: 7. Germline CDR1 and CDR2: SGHVS and FNYEAQ. The CDR3 DNA sequence: TGTGCCAGCAGCTTGGGACAGGCGAAAAGTAGCAATCAGCCCCAGCATTTT. Its translation: CASSLGQAKSSNQPQHF.

This clone was counted between two and nine times. The gene calls are TRBV5-3 and TRBJ2-7; 10 bases agree with TRBD2. TRBV5-3 is an ORF; its function is uncertain. The V gene end was trimmed by 0 bases and the J gene end by 3 bases; junction bases not matched to a gene: 3. This CDR3 has 15 amino acids. DNA of the CDR3: TGTGCCAGAAGCTTGGTTCTAGCGGGGGACTACGAGCAGTACTTC. Amino acid sequence: CARSLVLAGDYEQYF.